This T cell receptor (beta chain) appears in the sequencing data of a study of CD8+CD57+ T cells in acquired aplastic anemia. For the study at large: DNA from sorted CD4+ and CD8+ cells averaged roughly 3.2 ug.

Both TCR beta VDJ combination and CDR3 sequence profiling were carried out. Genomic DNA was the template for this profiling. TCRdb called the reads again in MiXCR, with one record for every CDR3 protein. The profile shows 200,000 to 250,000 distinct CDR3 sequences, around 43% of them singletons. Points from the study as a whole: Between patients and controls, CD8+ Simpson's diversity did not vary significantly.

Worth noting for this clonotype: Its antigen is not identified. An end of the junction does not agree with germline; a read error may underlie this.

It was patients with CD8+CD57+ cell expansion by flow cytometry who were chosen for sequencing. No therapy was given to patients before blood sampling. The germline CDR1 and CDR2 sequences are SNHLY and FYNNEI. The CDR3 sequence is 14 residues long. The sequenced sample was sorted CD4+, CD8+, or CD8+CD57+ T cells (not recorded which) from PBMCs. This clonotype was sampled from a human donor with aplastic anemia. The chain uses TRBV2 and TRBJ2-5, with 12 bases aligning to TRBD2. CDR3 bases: TGTGCCAGCAGGACTAGCGGGAGTTTTGAGACCCAGCACTTC. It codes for CASRTSGSFETQHF.